The 6 T cell receptor beta chains reported below all come from one sample, sequenced in a study of T cell repertoires in cytomegalovirus infection. TCRdb reprocessed the reads with MiXCR, giving one entry per CDR3 protein. This table has about 230,000 distinct CDR3 sequences, roughly 22% appearing once. The sample comprised CD8+ T cells from PBMCs. Receptors originate from a human donor in good health (CMV status not recorded). Some clones in this sample may be carry-over from other donors' samples.

A few counts support this clonotype. The V and J genes are TRBV28 and TRBJ1-5; 8 positions match TRBD1. This CDR3 region has 20 residues. With 6 bases clipped from V and 3 bases from J, the junction kept 22 bases outside the gene matches. CDR1 is MDHEN and CDR2 is SYDVKM in the germline V gene. This CDR3 reads CASRFILPVVRTGSNQPQHF. Here the CDR3 DNA reads TGTGCCAGCAGGTTCATTCTCCCGGTGGTAAGGACAGGGTCCAATCAGCCCCAGCATTTT.

This clonotype was picked up many times. The chain carries TRBV7-6 and TRBJ2-7; 9 positions agree with TRBD1. V gave up 5 bases and J gave up 3 bases; unmatched junction bases: 14. The CDR3 has 17 residues. Germline CDR1 reads SGHVS; CDR2 reads FNYEAQ. The CDR3 spells CASSPLLGTGLFYEQYF. The DNA of the CDR3 is TGTGCCAGCAGCCCCCTTCTTGGGACAGGGCTTTTCTACGAGCAGTACTTC. Combining the CDR3 with reference TRBV7-6 and TRBJ2-7 gives the whole variable domain GAGVSQSPRYKVTKRGQDVALRCDPISGHVSLYWYRQALGQGPEFLTYFNYEAQQDKSGLPNDRFSAERPEGSISTLTIQRTEQRDSAMYRCASSPLLGTGLFYEQYFGPGTRLTVT.

The chain employs TRBV19 and TRBJ1-1; maybe TRBD1 (6 bases). This CDR3 contains 13 residues. Trimming took off 10 bases at V and 6 bases at J, with 18 bases between the two ends. Germline V gene sequence: CDR1 LNHDA, CDR2 SQIVND (reference sequence). The CDR3 DNA sequence: TGTGCCACCGCCGTCGGGGGGCTGGCTGAAGCTTTCTTT. It specifies CATAVGGLAEAFF.

This clonotype was observed at least ten times. V and J are TRBV4-1 and TRBJ2-7; D may be TRBD1 (6 bases). Germline V gene data show CDR1 as MGHRA and CDR2 as YSYEKL. V was cut by 1 base and J by 4 bases, with 11 bases left in between. The CDR3 extends over 14 amino acids. CDR3: CASSQGLDSYEQYF. DNA for the CDR3: TGCGCCAGCAGCCAAGGGCTGGACAGTTACGAGCAGTACTTC.

This clonotype has more than one count but fewer than ten. V gene TRBV4-1 combines with J gene TRBJ2-7, with D perhaps given as TRBD1 or TRBD2 (5 bases each). Germline V gene lookup returns CDR1 MGHRA and CDR2 YSYEKL. The CDR3 is 18 amino acids. V was cut by 1 base and J by 0 bases, with 19 bases left in between. CDR3 nucleotide sequence: TGCGCCAGCAGCCAAGCCCAGATGGGGACCACCCGCTCCTACGAGCAGTACTTC. Its protein is CASSQAQMGTTRSYEQYF.

The rearrangement uses TRBV13 and TRBJ2-2; D possibly corresponds to TRBD2 (6 bases). The germline V gene has CDR1 PRHDT and CDR2 FYEKMQ (reference sequence). V lost 4 bases and J 3 bases, leaving 12 bases between the germline ends. The CDR3 runs 15 residues. CDR3 in amino acids: CASSYLSGDTGELFF. The CDR3 nucleotides read TGTGCCAGCAGCTATCTCTCGGGGGACACCGGGGAGCTGTTTTTT.